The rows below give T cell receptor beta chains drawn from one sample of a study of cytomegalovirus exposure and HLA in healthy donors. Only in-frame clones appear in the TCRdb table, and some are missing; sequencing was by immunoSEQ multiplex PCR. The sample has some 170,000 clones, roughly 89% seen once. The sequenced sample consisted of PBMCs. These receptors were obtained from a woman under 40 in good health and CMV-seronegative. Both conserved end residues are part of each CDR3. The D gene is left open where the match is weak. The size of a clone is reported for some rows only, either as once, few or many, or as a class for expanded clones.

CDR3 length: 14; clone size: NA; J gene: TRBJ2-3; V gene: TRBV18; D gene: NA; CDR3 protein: CASSRAGAQDTQYF; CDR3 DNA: TGTGCCAGCTCACGGGCAGGGGCACAAGATACGCAGTATTTT
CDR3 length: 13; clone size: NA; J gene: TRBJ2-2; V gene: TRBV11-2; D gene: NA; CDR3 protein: CASSRDYTGELFF; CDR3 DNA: TGTGCCAGCAGCCGAGACTACACCGGGGAGCTGTTTTTT
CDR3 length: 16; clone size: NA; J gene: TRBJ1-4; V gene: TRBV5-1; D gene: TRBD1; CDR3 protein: CASSLQGQGANEKLFF; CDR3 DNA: TGCGCCAGCAGCCTTCAGGGACAGGGCGCTAATGAAAAACTGTTTTTT
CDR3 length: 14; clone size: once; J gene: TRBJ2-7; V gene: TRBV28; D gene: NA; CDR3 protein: CASRLGGGTYEQYF; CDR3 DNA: TGTGCCAGCAGGCTAGGCGGCGGCACCTACGAGCAGTACTTC
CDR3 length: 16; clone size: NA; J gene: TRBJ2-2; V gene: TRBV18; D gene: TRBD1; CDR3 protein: CASSPQVSGGTGELFF; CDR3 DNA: TGTGCCAGCTCACCGCAAGTTTCAGGGGGCACCGGGGAGCTGTTTTTT
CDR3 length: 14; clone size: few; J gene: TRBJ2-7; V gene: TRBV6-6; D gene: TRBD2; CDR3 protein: CASSLSGGSYEQYF; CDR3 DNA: TGTGCCAGCAGTTTAAGCGGGGGTTCTTACGAGCAGTACTTC
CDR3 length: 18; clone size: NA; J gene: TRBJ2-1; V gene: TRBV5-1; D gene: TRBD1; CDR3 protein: CASSSGTGTSSSYNEQFF; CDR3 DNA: TGCGCCAGCAGCTCCGGGACAGGGACTTCCAGCTCCTACAATGAGCAGTTCTTC
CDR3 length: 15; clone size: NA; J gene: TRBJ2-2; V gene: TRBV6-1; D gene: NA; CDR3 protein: CASSEATRATGELFF; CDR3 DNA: TGTGCCAGCAGTGAAGCAACCAGGGCCACCGGGGAGCTGTTTTTT
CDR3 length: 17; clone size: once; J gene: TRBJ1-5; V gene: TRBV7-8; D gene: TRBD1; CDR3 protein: CASSLVGTGHSNQPQHF; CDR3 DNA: TGTGCCAGCAGCTTAGTCGGGACAGGCCATAGCAATCAGCCCCAGCATTTT
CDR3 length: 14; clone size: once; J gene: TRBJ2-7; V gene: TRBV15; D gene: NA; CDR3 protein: CATSRDSRGYEQYF; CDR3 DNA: TGTGCCACCAGCAGAGATAGCAGGGGCTACGAGCAGTACTTC
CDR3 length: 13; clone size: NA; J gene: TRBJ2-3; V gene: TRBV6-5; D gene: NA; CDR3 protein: CASSYSRVDTQYF; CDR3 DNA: TGTGCCAGCAGTTACTCGAGGGTAGATACGCAGTATTTT
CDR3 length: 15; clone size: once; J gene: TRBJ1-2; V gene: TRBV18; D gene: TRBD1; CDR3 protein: CASSPVTGGVGGYTF; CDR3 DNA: TGTGCCAGCTCACCAGTTACAGGGGGCGTTGGTGGCTACACCTTC
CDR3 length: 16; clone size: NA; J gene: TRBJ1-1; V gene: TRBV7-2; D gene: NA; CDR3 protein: CASSLAAGALGTEAFF; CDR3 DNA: TGTGCCAGCAGCTTAGCCGCGGGGGCGCTTGGCACTGAAGCTTTCTTT
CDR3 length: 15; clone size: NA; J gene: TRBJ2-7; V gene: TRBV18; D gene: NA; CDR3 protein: CASSPPNRGTYEQYF; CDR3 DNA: TGTGCCAGCTCACCACCTAATCGCGGAACCTACGAGCAGTACTTC
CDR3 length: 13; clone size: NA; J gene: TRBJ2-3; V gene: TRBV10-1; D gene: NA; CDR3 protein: CASSESGTGTQYF; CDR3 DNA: TGCGCCAGCAGTGAGTCGGGAACAGGGACGCAGTATTTT
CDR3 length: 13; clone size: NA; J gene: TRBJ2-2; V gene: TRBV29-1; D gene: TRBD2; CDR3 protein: CSAREGGTGELFF; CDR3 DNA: TGCAGCGCTCGGGAGGGTGGCACCGGGGAGCTGTTTTTT
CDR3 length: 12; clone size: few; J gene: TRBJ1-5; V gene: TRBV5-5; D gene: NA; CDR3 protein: CASSLLGLPQHF; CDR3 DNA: TGTGCCAGCAGCTTGTTGGGGCTACCCCAGCATTTT
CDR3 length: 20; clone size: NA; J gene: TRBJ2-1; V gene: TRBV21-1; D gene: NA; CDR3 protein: CASSKEGYRYPSPLRDEQFF; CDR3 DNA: TGTGCCAGCAGCAAAGAGGGCTACAGGTACCCCTCCCCACTTAGGGATGAGCAGTTCTTC
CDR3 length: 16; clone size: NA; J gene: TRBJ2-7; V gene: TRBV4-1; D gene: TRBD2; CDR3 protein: CASSQGELAGTYEQYF; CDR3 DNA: TGCGCCAGCAGCCAAGGGGAGCTAGCGGGAACCTACGAGCAGTACTTC
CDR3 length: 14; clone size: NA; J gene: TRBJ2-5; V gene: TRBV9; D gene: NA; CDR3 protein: CASSVEGEGETQYF; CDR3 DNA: TGTGCCAGCAGCGTAGAGGGGGAAGGGGAGACCCAGTACTTC
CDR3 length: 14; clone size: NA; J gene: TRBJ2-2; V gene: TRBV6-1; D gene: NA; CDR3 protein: CASSFVQGTGELFF; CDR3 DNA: TGTGCCAGCAGTTTCGTACAGGGCACCGGGGAGCTGTTTTTT
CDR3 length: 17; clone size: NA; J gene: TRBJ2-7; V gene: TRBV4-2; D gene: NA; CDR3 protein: CASSQEEGYGSADEQYF; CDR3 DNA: TGTGCCAGCAGCCAGGAGGAGGGATATGGATCCGCAGACGAGCAGTACTTC
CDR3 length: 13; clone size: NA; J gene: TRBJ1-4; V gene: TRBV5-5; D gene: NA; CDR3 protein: CASSSGLNEKLFF; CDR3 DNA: TGTGCCAGCAGCTCGGGACTTAATGAAAAACTGTTTTTT
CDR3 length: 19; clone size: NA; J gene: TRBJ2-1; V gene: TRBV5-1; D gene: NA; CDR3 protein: CASSPASGVASSSYNEQFF; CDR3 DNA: TGCGCCAGCAGCCCCGCCTCAGGGGTAGCGTCGAGCTCCTACAATGAGCAGTTCTTC
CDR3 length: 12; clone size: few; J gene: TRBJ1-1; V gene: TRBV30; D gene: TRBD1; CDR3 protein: CAWTQGITEAFF; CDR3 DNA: TGTGCCTGGACACAGGGGATCACTGAAGCTTTCTTT
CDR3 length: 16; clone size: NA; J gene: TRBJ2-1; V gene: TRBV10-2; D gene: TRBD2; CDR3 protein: CASRGPSGSSYNEQFF; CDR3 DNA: TGCGCCAGCAGGGGGCCTAGCGGGAGCTCCTACAATGAGCAGTTCTTC
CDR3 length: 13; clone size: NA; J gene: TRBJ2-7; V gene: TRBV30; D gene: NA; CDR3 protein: CAWSVVSPYEQYF; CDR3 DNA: TGTGCCTGGAGTGTAGTCAGTCCCTACGAGCAGTACTTC
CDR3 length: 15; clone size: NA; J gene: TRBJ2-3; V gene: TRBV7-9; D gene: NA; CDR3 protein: CASSLGPTGHDTQYF; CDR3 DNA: TGTGCCAGCAGCTTAGGCCCGACGGGACACGATACGCAGTATTTT
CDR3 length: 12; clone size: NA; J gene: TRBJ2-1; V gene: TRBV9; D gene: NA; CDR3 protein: CASSVAGNEQFF; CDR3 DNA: TGTGCCAGCAGCGTAGCAGGGAATGAGCAGTTCTTC
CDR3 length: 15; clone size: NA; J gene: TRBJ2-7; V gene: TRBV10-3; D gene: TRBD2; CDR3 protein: CAISGGLAGGYEQYF; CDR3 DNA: TGTGCCATCAGTGGGGGGCTAGCGGGAGGGTACGAGCAGTACTTC
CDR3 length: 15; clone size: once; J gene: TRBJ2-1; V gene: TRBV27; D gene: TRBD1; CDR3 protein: CASSWGQGVADEQFF; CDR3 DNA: TGTGCCAGCAGTTGGGGACAGGGGGTAGCGGATGAGCAGTTCTTC
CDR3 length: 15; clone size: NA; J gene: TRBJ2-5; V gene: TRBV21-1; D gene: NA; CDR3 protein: CASSKQGAIGETQYF; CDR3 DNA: TGTGCCAGCAGCAAACAGGGGGCCATAGGAGAGACCCAGTACTTC
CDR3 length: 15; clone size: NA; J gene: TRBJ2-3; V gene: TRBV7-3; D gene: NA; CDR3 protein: CASSPQSSSTDTQYF; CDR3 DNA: TGTGCCAGCAGCCCCCAGTCATCTAGCACAGATACGCAGTATTTT
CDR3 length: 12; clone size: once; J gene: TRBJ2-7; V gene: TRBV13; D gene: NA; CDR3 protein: CASGQGLYEQYF; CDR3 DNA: TGTGCCAGCGGTCAGGGGCTATACGAGCAGTACTTC
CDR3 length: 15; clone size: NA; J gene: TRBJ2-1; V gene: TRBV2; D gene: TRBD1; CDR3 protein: CASSGPTGTAHEQFF; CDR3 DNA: TGTGCCAGCAGTGGGCCGACCGGGACAGCTCATGAGCAGTTCTTC
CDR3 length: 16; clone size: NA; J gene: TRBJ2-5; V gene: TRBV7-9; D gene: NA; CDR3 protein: CASSDNFAAFQETQYF; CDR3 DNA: TGTGCCAGCAGCGATAATTTTGCGGCCTTCCAAGAGACCCAGTACTTC
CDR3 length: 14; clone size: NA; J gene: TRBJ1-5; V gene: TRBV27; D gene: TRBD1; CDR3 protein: CASSLGTGNQPQHF; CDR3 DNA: TGTGCCAGCAGTTTAGGGACAGGGAATCAGCCCCAGCATTTT
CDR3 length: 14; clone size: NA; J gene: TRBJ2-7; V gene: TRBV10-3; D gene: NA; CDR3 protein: CAISESDSSYEQYF; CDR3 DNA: TGTGCCATCAGTGAGTCGGACAGCTCCTACGAGCAGTACTTC
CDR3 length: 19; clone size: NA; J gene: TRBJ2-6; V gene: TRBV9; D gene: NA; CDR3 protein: CASSLTRTEGSSGANVLTF; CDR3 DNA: TGTGCCAGCAGCCTTACCCGGACGGAGGGGAGCTCTGGGGCCAACGTCCTGACTTTC
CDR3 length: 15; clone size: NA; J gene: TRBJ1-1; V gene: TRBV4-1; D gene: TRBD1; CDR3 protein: CASSLGPDRRTEAFF; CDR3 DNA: TGCGCCAGCAGCCTTGGTCCGGACAGGCGCACTGAAGCTTTCTTT
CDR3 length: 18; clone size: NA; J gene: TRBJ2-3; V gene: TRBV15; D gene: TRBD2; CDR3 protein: CATSRDSLLAGVTDTQYF; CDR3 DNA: TGTGCCACCAGCAGAGACAGCCTTTTAGCGGGAGTGACAGATACGCAGTATTTT
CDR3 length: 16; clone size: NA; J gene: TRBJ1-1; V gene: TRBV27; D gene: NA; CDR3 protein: CASSPLGVPRVGEAFF; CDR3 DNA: TGTGCCAGCAGTCCCTTAGGAGTCCCACGGGTGGGTGAAGCTTTCTTT
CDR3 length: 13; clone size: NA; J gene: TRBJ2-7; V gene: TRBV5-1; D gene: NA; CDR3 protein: CASSSGQSYEQYF; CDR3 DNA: TGCGCCAGCAGCTCCGGACAGAGCTACGAGCAGTACTTC
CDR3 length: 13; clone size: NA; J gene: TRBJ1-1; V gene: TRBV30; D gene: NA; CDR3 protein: CAWRGKGEGEAFF; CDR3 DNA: TGTGCCTGGAGGGGTAAGGGGGAAGGTGAAGCTTTCTTT
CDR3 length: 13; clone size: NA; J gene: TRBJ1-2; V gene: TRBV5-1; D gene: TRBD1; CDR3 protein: CASSGQGDYGYTF; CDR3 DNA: TGCGCCAGCTCAGGACAGGGGGACTATGGCTACACCTTC
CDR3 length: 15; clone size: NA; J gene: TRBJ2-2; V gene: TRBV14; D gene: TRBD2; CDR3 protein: CASSRLAGSPGELFF; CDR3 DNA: TGTGCCAGCAGCCGACTAGCGGGGAGTCCCGGGGAGCTGTTTTTT
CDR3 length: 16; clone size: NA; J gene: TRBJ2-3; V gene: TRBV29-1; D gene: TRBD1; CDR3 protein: CSVLPGQGLYTDTQYF; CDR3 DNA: TGCAGCGTTTTACCCGGACAGGGACTTTACACAGATACGCAGTATTTT
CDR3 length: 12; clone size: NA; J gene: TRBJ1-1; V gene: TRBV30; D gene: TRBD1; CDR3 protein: CAWRTGETEAFF; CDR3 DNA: TGTGCCTGGCGGACAGGGGAAACTGAAGCTTTCTTT